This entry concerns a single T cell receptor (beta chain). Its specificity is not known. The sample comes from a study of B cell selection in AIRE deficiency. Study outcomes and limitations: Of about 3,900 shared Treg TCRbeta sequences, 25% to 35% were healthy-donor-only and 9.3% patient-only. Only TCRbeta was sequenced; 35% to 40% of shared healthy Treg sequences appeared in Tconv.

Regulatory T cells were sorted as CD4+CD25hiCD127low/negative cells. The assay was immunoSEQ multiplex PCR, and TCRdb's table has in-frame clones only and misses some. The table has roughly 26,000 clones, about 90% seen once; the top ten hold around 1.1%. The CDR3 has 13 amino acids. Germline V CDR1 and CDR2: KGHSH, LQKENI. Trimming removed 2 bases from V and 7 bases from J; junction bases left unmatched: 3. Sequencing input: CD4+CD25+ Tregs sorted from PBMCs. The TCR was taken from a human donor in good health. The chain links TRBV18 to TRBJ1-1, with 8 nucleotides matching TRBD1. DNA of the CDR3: TGTGCCAGCTCACCAGGGACAGGTAATGAAGCTTTCTTT. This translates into CASSPGTGNEAFF. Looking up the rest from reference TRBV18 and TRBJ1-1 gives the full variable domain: NAGVMQNPRHLVRRRGQEARLRCSPMKGHSHVYWYRQLPEEGLKFMVYLQKENIIDESGMPKERFSAEFPKEGPSILRIQQVVRGDSAAYFCASSPGTGNEAFFGQGTRLTVV.